The entry that follows covers one T cell receptor beta chain sequence. Its antigen target is currently unknown. It has no much larger one-base neighbor in the sample; base qualities were not kept. The study deep-sequenced TCR repertoires of sorted CD4+ and CD8+ blood T cells from severe aplastic anemia patients and healthy subjects. Ficoll-Paque density gradient centrifugation was used to isolate peripheral blood mononuclear cells. CD4+ and CD8+ T cells were sorted by FACS or magnetic beads before DNA extraction. Genomic DNA was used as template for profiling of TCR beta VDJ combinations and CDR3 sequences. An Illumina HiSeq 2000 was used for TCR repertoire sequencing. Under the source paper's analysis protocol: Repertoire assessment relied on Simpson's diversity index, CDR3 size and DJ length profiles, and TRBV/TRBJ rearrangement plots. Whichever DNA sequence was most abundant in the deep sequencing data was defined as the immunodominant clone. CDR3 amino acid sequences were checked for sharing between subjects and were compared against published repertoires and the VDJdb database. TCRdb cleaned the public reads at Q25 with fastp, built clones with MiXCR and kept in-frame beta chains. One record per CDR3 amino acid sequence lists the most common genes and DNA. The V and J calls follow TCRdb's processing rather than the paper's. The sample table contains 250,000 to 350,000 distinct CDR3 sequences; only one count was recorded for around three fifths of them. Roughly 8% of the sample lies in the top ten.

The data were taken from a study of CD8+CD57+ T cells in acquired aplastic anemia (dated by TCRdb to about 2018). At the level of the whole study: A mean of 3.2 ug of DNA, ranging from roughly 0.19 to 30 ug, was extracted from sorted CD4+ and CD8+ cells.

V is trimmed back by 3 bases and J by 3 bases, and the junction contains 20 bases that no gene match accounts for. CDR1 DFQATT and CDR2 SNEGSKA are derived from the germline V gene (reference sequence). The CDR3 contains 18 residues, cysteine and phenylalanine counted. The CDR3 DNA has 54 bases and is translated from base 1. General study outcomes and caveats: Patients and healthy controls showed no significant difference in CD8+ Simpson's diversity (P=0.060). Roughly 30 CD8+ CDR3 sequences were found to be shared between patients and controls, but these sequences appeared to be highly expressed in patients and within the immunodominant clones of the patients.

The receptor chain draws on TRBV20-1 and TRBJ2-7; the central 7 bases match TRBD2. This TCR came from a human donor with severe aplastic anemia or a healthy control (not recorded which). What was sequenced was sorted CD4+, CD8+, or CD8+CD57+ T cells (not recorded which) from PBMCs. The base sequence is TGCAGTGCTAGCTGGTTGTCGGCGGCTAGCGGCCTTTACTACGAGCAGTACTTC. This translates into CSASWLSAASGLYYEQYF.